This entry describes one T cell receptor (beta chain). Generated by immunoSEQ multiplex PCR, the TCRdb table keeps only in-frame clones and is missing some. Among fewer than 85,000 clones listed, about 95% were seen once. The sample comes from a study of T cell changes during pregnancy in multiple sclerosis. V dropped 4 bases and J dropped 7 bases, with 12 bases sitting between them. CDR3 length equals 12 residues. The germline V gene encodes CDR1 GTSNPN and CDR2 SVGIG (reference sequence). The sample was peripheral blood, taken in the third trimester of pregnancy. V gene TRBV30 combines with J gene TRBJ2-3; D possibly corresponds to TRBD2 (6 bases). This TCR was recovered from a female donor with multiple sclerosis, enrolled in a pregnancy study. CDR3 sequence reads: CAWIPTSNTQYF. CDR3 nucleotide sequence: TGTGCCTGGATCCCGACTAGTAATACGCAGTATTTT.